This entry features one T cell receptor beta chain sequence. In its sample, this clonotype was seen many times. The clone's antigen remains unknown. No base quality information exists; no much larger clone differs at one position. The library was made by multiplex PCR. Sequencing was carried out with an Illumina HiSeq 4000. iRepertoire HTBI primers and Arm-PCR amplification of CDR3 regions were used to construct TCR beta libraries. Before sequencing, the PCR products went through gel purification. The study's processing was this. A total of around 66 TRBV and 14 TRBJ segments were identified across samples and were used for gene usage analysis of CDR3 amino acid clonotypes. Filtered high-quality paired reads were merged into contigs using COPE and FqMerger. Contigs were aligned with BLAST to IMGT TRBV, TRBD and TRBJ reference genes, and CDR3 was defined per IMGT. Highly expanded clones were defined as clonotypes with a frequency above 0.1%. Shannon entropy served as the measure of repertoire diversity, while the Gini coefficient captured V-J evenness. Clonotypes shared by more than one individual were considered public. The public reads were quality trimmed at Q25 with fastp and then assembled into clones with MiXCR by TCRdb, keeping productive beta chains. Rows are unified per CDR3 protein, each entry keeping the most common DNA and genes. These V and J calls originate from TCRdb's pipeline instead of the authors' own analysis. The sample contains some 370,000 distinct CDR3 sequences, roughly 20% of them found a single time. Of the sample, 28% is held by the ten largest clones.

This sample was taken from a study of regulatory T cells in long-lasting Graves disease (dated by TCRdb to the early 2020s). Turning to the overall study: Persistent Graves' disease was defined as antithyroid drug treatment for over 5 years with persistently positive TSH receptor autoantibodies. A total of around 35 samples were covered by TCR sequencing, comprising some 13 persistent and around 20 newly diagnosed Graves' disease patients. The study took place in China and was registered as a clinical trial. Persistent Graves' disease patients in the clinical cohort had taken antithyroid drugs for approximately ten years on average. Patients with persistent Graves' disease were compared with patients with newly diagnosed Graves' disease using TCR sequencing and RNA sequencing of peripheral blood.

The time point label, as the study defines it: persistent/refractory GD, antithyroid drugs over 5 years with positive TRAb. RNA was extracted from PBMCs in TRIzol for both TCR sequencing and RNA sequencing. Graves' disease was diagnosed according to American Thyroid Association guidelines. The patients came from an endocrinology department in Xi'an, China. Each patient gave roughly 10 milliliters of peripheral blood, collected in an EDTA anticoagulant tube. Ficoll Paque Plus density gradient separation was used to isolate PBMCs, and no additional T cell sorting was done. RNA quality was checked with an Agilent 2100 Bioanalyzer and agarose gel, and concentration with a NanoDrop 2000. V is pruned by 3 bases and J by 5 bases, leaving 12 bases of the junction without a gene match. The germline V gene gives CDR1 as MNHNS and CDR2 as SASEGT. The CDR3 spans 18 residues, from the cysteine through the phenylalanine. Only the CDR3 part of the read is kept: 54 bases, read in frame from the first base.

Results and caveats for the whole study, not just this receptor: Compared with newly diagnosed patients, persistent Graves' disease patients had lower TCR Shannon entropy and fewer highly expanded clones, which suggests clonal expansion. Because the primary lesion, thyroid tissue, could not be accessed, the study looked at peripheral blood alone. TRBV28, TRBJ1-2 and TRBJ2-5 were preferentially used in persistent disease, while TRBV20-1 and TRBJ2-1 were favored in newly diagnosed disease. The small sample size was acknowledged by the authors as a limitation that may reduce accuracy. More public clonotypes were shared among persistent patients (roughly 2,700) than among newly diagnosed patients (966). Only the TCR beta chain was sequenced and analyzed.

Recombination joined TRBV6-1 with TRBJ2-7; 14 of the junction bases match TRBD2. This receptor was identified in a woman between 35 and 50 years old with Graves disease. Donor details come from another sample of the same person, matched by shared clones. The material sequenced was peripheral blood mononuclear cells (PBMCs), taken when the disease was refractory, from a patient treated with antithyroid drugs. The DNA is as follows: TGTGCCAGCAGTGAGCTCTTGACTAGCGGGAGGGCCTGGGACGAGCAGTACTTC. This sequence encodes CASSELLTSGRAWDEQYF.